This T cell receptor beta chain emerged from a study of T cell responses to AZD1222 COVID-19 vaccine. Study summary: Second-dose groups at about 4 or about 12 weeks were pooled.

The table came from immunoSEQ multiplex PCR; TCRdb's copy has only in-frame clones and leaves some out. The sample lists about 99,000 clones, about 89% occurring once. Study outcomes and limitations: At study baseline, merely about 6 AZD1222 recipients were seropositive. Repertoires were obtained only post-peak T cell response.

Only one count was recorded for this clone. Its antigen is currently unknown. This clonotype was sampled from an adult in good health. Sequenced here: peripheral blood, sampled on day 0 of AZD1222 vaccination.

CDR3 DNA: TGTGCCACACGGTACACCGGGGAGCTGTTTTTT. It codes for CATRYTGELFF. The chain recombines TRBV2 with TRBJ2-2; no reliable D call. CDR1 is SNHLY, CDR2 FYNNEI, per germline. The CDR3 sequence is 11 residues long. Between the trimmed V and J ends, which lost 10 bases and 3 bases, there was a span of 6 bases.